Sequencing of this T cell receptor beta chain was carried out in a study of cytomegalovirus exposure and HLA in healthy donors. Broader study findings: Most TCRs appeared rarely, but some public TCRs recurred in many donors. Likely technical artifact: a cluster of highly shared sequence variants. In vitro checks showed that a few CMV-associated chains really do target CMV antigens.

PCR primers comprised 60 Vbeta and 13 Jbeta primers. The assay was immunoSEQ multiplex PCR, and TCRdb's table has in-frame clones only and misses some. The sample consists of approximately 150,000 clones, around 82% of them appearing once. This clone was detected only once. Antigen specificity is unknown. At one end, the junction sequence differs from germline, possibly due to a read error. Germline V gene sequence: CDR1 MNHEY, CDR2 SMNVEV (reference sequence). This CDR3 spans 16 amino acids. This chain links TRBV27 with TRBJ1-2, with 10 bases lining up with TRBD1. The source of this sequence is a female donor in good health and CMV-seronegative. The material sequenced was PBMCs. CDR3: CASRLIGTGVNYGYPF. The CDR3, as DNA: TGTGCCAGCAGACTGATCGGGACAGGGGTTAACTATGGCTACCCCTTC.